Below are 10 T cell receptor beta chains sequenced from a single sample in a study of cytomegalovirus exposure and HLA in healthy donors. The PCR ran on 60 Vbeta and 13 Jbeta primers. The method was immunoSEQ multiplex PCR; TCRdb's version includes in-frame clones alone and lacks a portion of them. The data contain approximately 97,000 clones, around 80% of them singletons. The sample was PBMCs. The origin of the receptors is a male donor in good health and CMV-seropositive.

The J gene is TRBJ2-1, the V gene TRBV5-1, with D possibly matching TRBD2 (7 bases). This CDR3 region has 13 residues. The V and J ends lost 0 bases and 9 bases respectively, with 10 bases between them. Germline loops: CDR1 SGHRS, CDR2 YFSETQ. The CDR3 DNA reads TGCGCCAGCAGCTTGGACAGGGAGGGTGAGCAGTTCTTC. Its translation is CASSLDREGEQFF.

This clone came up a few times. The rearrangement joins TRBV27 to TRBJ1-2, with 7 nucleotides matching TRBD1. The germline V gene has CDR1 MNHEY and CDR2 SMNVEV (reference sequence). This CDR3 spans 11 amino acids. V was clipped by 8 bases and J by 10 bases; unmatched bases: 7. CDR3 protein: CASGNRGAYTF. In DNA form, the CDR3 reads TGTGCCAGCGGAAACAGGGGAGCCTACACCTTC.

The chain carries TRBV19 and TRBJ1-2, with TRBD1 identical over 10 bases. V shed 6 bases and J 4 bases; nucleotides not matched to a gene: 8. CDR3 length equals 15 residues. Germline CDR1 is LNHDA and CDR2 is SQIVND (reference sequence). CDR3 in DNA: TGTGCCAGTAGCGAAGAGAGGACAGGGGGCTATGGCTACACCTTC. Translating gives CASSEERTGGYGYTF.

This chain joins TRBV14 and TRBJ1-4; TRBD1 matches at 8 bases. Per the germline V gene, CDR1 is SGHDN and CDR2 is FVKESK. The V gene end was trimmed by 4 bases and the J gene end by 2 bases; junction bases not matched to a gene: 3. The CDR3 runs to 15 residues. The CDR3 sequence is CASSRTGSTNEKLFF. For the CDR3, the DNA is TGTGCCAGCAGCCGGACAGGGTCGACTAATGAAAAACTGTTTTTT.

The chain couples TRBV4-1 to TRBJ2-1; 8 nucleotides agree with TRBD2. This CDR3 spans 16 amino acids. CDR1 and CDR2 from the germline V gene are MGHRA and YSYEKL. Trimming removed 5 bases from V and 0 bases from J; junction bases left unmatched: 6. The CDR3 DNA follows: TGCGCCAGCAGCATAACTAGCGGAAGCTCCTACAATGAGCAGTTCTTC. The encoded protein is CASSITSGSSYNEQFF.

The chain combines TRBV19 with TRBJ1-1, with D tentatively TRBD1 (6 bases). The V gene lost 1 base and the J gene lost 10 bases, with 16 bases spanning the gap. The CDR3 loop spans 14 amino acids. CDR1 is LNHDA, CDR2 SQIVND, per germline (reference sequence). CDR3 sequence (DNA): TGTGCCAGTAGTATAGGGGGGCAAACTCGAGGAGCTTTCTTT. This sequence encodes CASSIGGQTRGAFF.

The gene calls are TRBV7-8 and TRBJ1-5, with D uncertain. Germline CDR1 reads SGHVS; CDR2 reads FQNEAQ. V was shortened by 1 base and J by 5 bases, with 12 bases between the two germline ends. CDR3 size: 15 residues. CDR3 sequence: CASSLGYGRHQPQHF. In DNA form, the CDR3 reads TGTGCCAGCAGCTTAGGGTATGGGAGACATCAGCCCCAGCATTTT.

The CDR3 here is CASSQPLSGEGNNEQFF. CDR3 in DNA: TGTGCCAGCAGCCAACCCCTTAGCGGGGAGGGAAACAATGAGCAGTTCTTC. The gene calls are TRBV4-2 and TRBJ2-1; 8 nucleotides line up with TRBD2. This CDR3 is built from 17 residues. Germline CDR1 LGHNA, CDR2 YNFKEQ. The ends lost 2 bases at V and 5 bases at J; junction bases unmatched: 11.

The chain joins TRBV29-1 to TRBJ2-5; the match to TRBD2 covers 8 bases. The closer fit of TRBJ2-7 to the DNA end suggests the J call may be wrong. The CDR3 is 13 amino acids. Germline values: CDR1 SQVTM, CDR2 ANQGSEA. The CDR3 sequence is CSVTSGPSGEQYF. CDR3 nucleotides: TGCAGCGTTACTAGCGGCCCAAGTGGCGAGCAGTACTTC.

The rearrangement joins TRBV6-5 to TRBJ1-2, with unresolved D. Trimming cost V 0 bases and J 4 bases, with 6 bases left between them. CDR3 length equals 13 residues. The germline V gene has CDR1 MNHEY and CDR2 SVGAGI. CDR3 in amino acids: CASSYSRLYGYTF. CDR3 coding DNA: TGTGCCAGCAGTTACTCGAGGCTCTATGGCTACACCTTC.